Each of the 23 T cell receptor beta chains below was sequenced from the same sample in a study of response to subunit inactivated influenza vaccine. TCRdb redid the calling of the RT-PCR reads with MiXCR, one entry per CDR3 protein. This table has about 700,000 distinct CDR3 sequences, approximately 15% appearing once. The sequences come from PBMCs from blood, collected around two weeks before vaccination. These receptors were obtained from a middle-aged man who received an inactivated influenza vaccine.

This clonotype was counted a single time. This chain links TRBV20-1 with TRBJ2-5; D is perhaps TRBD2 (7 bases). Germline V gene sequence: CDR1 DFQATT, CDR2 SNEGSKA (reference sequence). The V gene lost 3 bases and the J gene lost 5 bases, with 22 bases spanning the gap. There are 16 residues in the CDR3. CDR3 coding DNA: TGCAGTGCTAGTGCCCCCTTTGGGGGGGCTCAGGAGACCCAGTACTTC. Its protein product is CSASAPFGGAQETQYF.

This clonotype was detected only a few times. The chain has TRBV4-2 and TRBJ2-7; tentative D call: TRBD2 (6 bases). The length of the CDR3 is 15 residues. Germline lookup yields CDR1 LGHNA and CDR2 YNFKEQ. V lost 0 bases to trimming and J lost 4 bases, with 13 bases between them. The CDR3 nucleotides are TGTGCCAGCAGCCAAGATTACGGGAGTGGGTACGAGCAGTACTTC. It translates to CASSQDYGSGYEQYF.

The chain combines TRBV28 with TRBJ1-2; a weak D match, TRBD1 (6 bases). V was clipped by 6 bases and J by 1 base, with 12 bases between them. Looked up from germline, CDR1 is MDHEN and CDR2 is SYDVKM. This CDR3 is built from 14 residues. CDR3 in amino acids: CASSQGGFNYGYTF. The CDR3 nucleotides are TGTGCCAGCAGCCAAGGGGGGTTTAACTATGGCTACACCTTC.

At least ten counts were recorded for this clonotype. V usage is TRBV18 and J usage is TRBJ2-5; D not certain. Trimming cost V 8 bases and J 1 base, with 11 bases left between them. Germline V gives CDR1 KGHSH, CDR2 LQKENI. This CDR3 is 13 amino acids long. The CDR3 region is CASSPTVQETQYF. CDR3 coding DNA: TGTGCCAGCAGCCCGACCGTCCAAGAGACCCAGTACTTC. The whole variable domain, filled in from reference TRBV18 and TRBJ2-5, reads NAGVMQNPRHLVRRRGQEARLRCSPMKGHSHVYWYRQLPEEGLKFMVYLQKENIIDESGMPKERFSAEFPKEGPSILRIQQVVRGDSAAYFCASSPTVQETQYFGPGTRLLVL.

V gene TRBV6-2 or TRBV6-3 combines with J gene TRBJ2-2, with TRBD2 identical over 8 bases. J was trimmed by 4 bases and V by 0 bases; bases with no gene match: 4. This CDR3 has 16 residues. CDR1 is MNHEY, CDR2 SVGEGT, per germline. CDR3 bases: TGTGCCAGCAGTTACTCCCCGGGGGGGCCCACCGGGGAGCTGTTTTTT. Translating it yields CASSYSPGGPTGELFF.

This clonotype was detected a few times. The V and J genes are TRBV5-6 and TRBJ2-5; D may correspond to TRBD1 or TRBD2 (6 bases each). In germline, CDR1 is SGHDT, CDR2 YYEEEE. V lost 1 base and J lost 5, with 15 bases in between. There are 15 residues in the CDR3. This CDR3 is CASSLIRGRWETQYF. CDR3 bases: TGTGCCAGCAGCTTGATCCGGGGGCGATGGGAGACCCAGTACTTC.

The chain has TRBV5-6 and TRBJ1-1; TRBD1 might be the D (5 bases). CDR3 length: 16 amino acids. Trimming took off 3 bases at V and 4 bases at J, with 19 bases between the two ends. Germline V gives CDR1 SGHDT, CDR2 YYEEEE. DNA of the CDR3: TGTGCCAGCAGCTCCGTACTGGGGGAGAAGGGCACTGAAGCTTTCTTT. Translation gives CASSSVLGEKGTEAFF.

V is TRBV28 and J is TRBJ2-2; D is perhaps TRBD1 (6 bases). Germline V gene sequence: CDR1 MDHEN, CDR2 SYDVKM. V shed 6 bases and J shed 1 base, with 21 bases lying between them. The CDR3 consists of 18 residues. CDR3 protein: CASSSTRGAQGNTGELFF. CDR3 bases: TGTGCCAGCAGCTCCACCCGAGGCGCACAGGGGAACACCGGGGAGCTGTTTTTT.

This clonotype was seen a handful of times. V and J are TRBV12-3 or TRBV12-4 and TRBJ2-1, with TRBD2 matching 10 bases. V shed 3 bases and J 7 bases; nucleotides not matched to a gene: 9. The CDR3 sequence is 16 residues long. CDR3 nucleotides: TGTGCCAGCAGTTTTGGGACTAGCGCACCTCGGAATGAGCAGTTCTTC. Its translation: CASSFGTSAPRNEQFF.

DNA of the CDR3: TGCGCCAGCAGTCGGGGGGGCCCCGATGAGCAGTTCTTC. This translates into CASSRGGPDEQFF. The chain has TRBV5-1 and TRBJ2-1; the match to TRBD2 covers 8 bases. This CDR3 contains 13 residues. Germline assignment: CDR1 SGHRS and CDR2 YFSETQ. J was trimmed by 8 bases and V by 5 bases; bases with no gene match: 6.

This chain joins TRBV3-1 and TRBJ1-6, with TRBD1 as a possible D gene (5 bases). Trimming pared 1 base from V and 10 bases from J, leaving 14 bases between. CDR3 length: 15 residues. The germline CDR1 and CDR2 sequences are LGHDT and YNNKEL (reference sequence). The CDR3 loop is CASSQVQGVGSPLHF. CDR3 DNA: TGTGCCAGCAGCCAAGTACAAGGGGTCGGCTCACCCCTCCACTTT.

The table lists this clonotype with many counts. The gene calls are TRBV6-6 and TRBJ1-2; D is unclear. The germline V gene encodes CDR1 MNHNY and CDR2 SVGAGI (reference sequence). This CDR3 has 12 amino acids. V shed 2 bases and J shed 4 bases, with 5 bases lying between them. This CDR3 is CASSYDGYGYTF. The DNA for the CDR3 is TGTGCCAGCAGTTACGACGGCTATGGCTACACCTTC.

J is TRBJ2-4 and V is TRBV28, with D unresolved. Germline CDR1 reads MDHEN; CDR2 reads SYDVKM. This CDR3 comprises 16 residues. V shed 1 base and J shed 7 bases, with 17 bases lying between them. The CDR3 bases are TGTGCCAGCAGTTTATCACGCGGTCCCAATTGGAACATTCAGTACTTC. It codes for CASSLSRGPNWNIQYF.

This clonotype was detected only a few times. This chain uses TRBV25-1 with TRBJ2-7; D not resolved. Germline V lookup: CDR1 MGHDK, CDR2 SYGVNS. CDR3 length: 11 residues. The germline V and J ends were trimmed by 3 bases and 5 bases, with 5 bases remaining between them. CDR3 in amino acids: CASSDPHEQYF. DNA of the CDR3: TGTGCCAGCAGTGATCCCCACGAGCAGTACTTC.

This clonotype was counted a few times. J is TRBJ2-1 and V is TRBV7-2, with D uncertain. Germline V CDR1 and CDR2: SGHTA, FQGNSA. The germline V and J ends were trimmed by 3 bases and 0 bases, with 9 bases remaining between them. This CDR3 is built from 15 residues. The CDR3 DNA sequence: TGTGCCAGCAGCTTTTCGGCCCGCTCCTACAATGAGCAGTTCTTC. Translated: CASSFSARSYNEQFF.

J is TRBJ1-2 and V is TRBV7-9; 7 positions agree with TRBD1. Germline V gives CDR1 SEHNR, CDR2 FQNEAQ (reference sequence). V lost 1 base and J lost 3; bases outside the gene matches: 5. The CDR3 covers 15 residues. The chain's CDR3 is CASSLEGAFYYGYTF. DNA of the CDR3: TGTGCCAGCAGCTTAGAGGGGGCTTTTTACTATGGCTACACCTTC.

This chain uses TRBV4-1 with TRBJ1-1; D is uncertain. The V end was cut by 1 base, the J end by 7 bases, with 13 bases between. This CDR3 spans 14 amino acids. From germline, CDR1 is MGHRA and CDR2 YSYEKL. In nucleotides, the CDR3 is TGCGCCAGCAGCCAAGTTGCAGGCCGGATTGAAGCTTTCTTT. Protein sequence: CASSQVAGRIEAFF.

A few counts support this clonotype. The V gene is TRBV7-2, the J gene TRBJ2-7, with a possible D match to TRBD1 (5 bases). There are 14 residues in the CDR3. Germline V gives CDR1 SGHTA, CDR2 FQGNSA. The V end lost 2 bases, the J end lost 4 bases, and 12 bases lay between the germline ends. This chain's CDR3 is CASSLMAGPYEQYF. Here the CDR3 DNA reads TGTGCCAGCAGCTTAATGGCAGGGCCTTACGAGCAGTACTTC.

The gene calls are TRBV30 and TRBJ2-7, with D possibly matching TRBD1 (7 bases). This CDR3 is 14 amino acids long. V was cut by 2 bases and J by 2 bases, with 13 bases left in between. Per germline, CDR1 GTSNPN and CDR2 SVGIG (reference sequence). The DNA of the CDR3 is TGTGCCTGGAGTAGGGCAGGGGGGACCTACGAGCAGTACTTC. Its translation is CAWSRAGGTYEQYF.

The sample holds a few counts of this clonotype. The chain employs TRBV7-9 and TRBJ1-4; tentatively, D is TRBD1 (5 bases). The CDR3 extends over 15 amino acids. Trimming stripped 5 bases from V and 3 bases from J, with 13 bases between. CDR1 is SEHNR and CDR2 is FQNEAQ in the germline V gene (reference sequence). The CDR3 nucleotides are TGTGCCAGCAGCCCCATAGGGGTGGCTAATGAAAAACTGTTTTTT. This sequence encodes CASSPIGVANEKLFF.

This clonotype showed up just a few times. V is TRBV7-9 and J is TRBJ2-5; D is unresolved. The CDR3 totals 11 residues. V lost 5 bases to trimming and J lost 5 bases, with 6 bases between them. The V gene's germline CDR1 is SEHNR and CDR2 FQNEAQ (reference sequence). The CDR3 sequence: CASSITETQYF. CDR3 in DNA: TGTGCCAGCAGCATAACGGAGACCCAGTACTTC.

CDR3 sequence: CASSLGFGYEQYF. CDR3 sequence (DNA): TGTGCCAGCAGCTTAGGGTTCGGGTACGAGCAGTACTTC. V usage is TRBV7-2 and J usage is TRBJ2-7; D uncertain. Looked up from germline, CDR1 is SGHTA and CDR2 is FQGNSA. The CDR3 length is 13 residues. V dropped 1 base and J dropped 4 bases, with 8 bases sitting between them. Using reference TRBV7-2 and TRBJ2-7 for the parts outside the CDR3, the full variable domain is GAGVSQSPSNKVTEKGKDVELRCDPISGHTALYWYRQSLGQGLEFLIYFQGNSAPDKSGLPSDRFSAERTGGSVSTLTIQRTQQEDSAVYLCASSLGFGYEQYFGPGTRLTVT.

The sample holds many counts of this clonotype. The chain links TRBV3-1 to TRBJ2-1; D may match TRBD1 or TRBD2 (5 bases each). Per germline, CDR1 LGHDT and CDR2 YNNKEL (reference sequence). The V and J ends lost 4 bases and 1 base respectively, with 17 bases between them. The CDR3 is 17 amino acids. The CDR3 DNA reads TGTGCCAGCAGCCCCTGGGACGTTAGCTTGTCCTACAATGAGCAGTTCTTC. Translation gives CASSPWDVSLSYNEQFF.